Shown below are 15 T cell receptor beta chains from a single sample sequenced in a study of cytotoxic CD8 clonotypes in ibrutinib-treated CLL. Assay: immunoSEQ multiplex PCR; the TCRdb copy retains only in-frame clones and omits some. The sample gives 200,000 to 250,000 clones, about 75% of which show up once; over 5.5% is in the top ten. Material: PBMCs, obtained after 12 months of ibrutinib treatment. All receptors come from a human donor with chronic lymphocytic leukemia.

This clone was detected a few times. The chain carries TRBV5-1 and TRBJ2-3; 9 bases align to TRBD2. CDR3 length equals 16 residues. Trimming took 0 bases from V and 6 from J; bases not matched to a gene: 8. CDR1 is SGHRS, CDR2 YFSETQ, per germline. The DNA of the CDR3 is TGCGCCAGCAGCTTGGCAGAGCGGGGGGAAGCGGATACGCAGTATTTT. This gives the protein CASSLAERGEADTQYF.

The J gene is TRBJ2-3, the V gene TRBV5-1; TRBD2 matches at 10 bases. CDR3 length: 16 residues. V shed 3 bases, J shed 2 bases, and the junction held 6 bases outside the gene matches. CDR1 and CDR2 (germline): SGHRS, YFSETQ. The CDR3 nucleotides are TGCGCCAGCAGCTCGGGACTAGCGACCTACACAGATACGCAGTATTTT. This codes for CASSSGLATYTDTQYF.

This chain joins TRBV19 and TRBJ1-5, with D possibly TRBD1 on 5 matching bases. The V gene lost 5 bases and the J gene lost 2 bases, with 7 bases spanning the gap. The CDR3 covers 13 residues. CDR1 is LNHDA and CDR2 is SQIVND in the germline V gene (reference sequence). The CDR3 DNA is TGTGCCAGTAGTGGGGGGGGCAATCAGCCCCAGCATTTT. Amino acids: CASSGGGNQPQHF.

The V call is TRBV5-1, the J call TRBJ2-7; no definite D call. Germline assignment: CDR1 SGHRS and CDR2 YFSETQ. The V end was cut by 4 bases, the J end by 3 bases, with 14 bases between. CDR3 length equals 14 residues. The CDR3 region has the DNA TGCGCCAGCAGCCGTTCTGGGGATGGCTACGAGCAGTACTTC. Translated, it gives CASSRSGDGYEQYF. Based on the CDR3 plus reference TRBV5-1 and TRBJ2-7, the full variable domain is KAGVTQTPRYLIKTRGQQVTLSCSPISGHRSVSWYQQTPGQGLQFLFEYFSETQRNKGNFPGRFSGRQFSNSRSEMNVSTLELGDSALYLCASSRSGDGYEQYFGPGTRLTVT.

V usage is TRBV10-3 and J usage is TRBJ1-2; tentative D call: TRBD1 (5 bases). Germline CDR1 and CDR2: ENHRY and SYGVKD. V shed 0 bases and J shed 8 bases, with 13 bases lying between them. This CDR3 is built from 14 residues. CDR3 protein: CAISESGQGGGYTF. In DNA, the CDR3 is TGTGCCATCAGTGAGTCGGGGCAGGGTGGAGGCTACACCTTC.

The chain has TRBV5-6 and TRBJ2-3, with D possibly matching TRBD2 (7 bases). V was pared by 0 bases and J by 7 bases, with 18 bases between. The CDR3 sequence is 16 residues long. CDR1 and CDR2 (germline): SGHDT, YYEEEE. The CDR3 nucleotides are TGTGCCAGCAGCTTGGCAGCCGGACTGGGGGGGCATACGCAGTATTTT. It yields the protein CASSLAAGLGGHTQYF.

This clone was picked up a small number of times. This chain uses TRBV29-1 with TRBJ1-2, with TRBD1 as a possible D gene (6 bases). The CDR3 consists of 14 residues. Trimming left V 4 bases short and J 1 base short, with 13 bases between. The V gene's germline CDR1 is SQVTM and CDR2 ANQGSEA. CDR3 DNA: TGCAGCGTTGTGAATGGGGGCAATAACTATGGCTACACCTTC. Protein product: CSVVNGGNNYGYTF.

The rearrangement joins TRBV4-1 to TRBJ1-2; tentative D call: TRBD1 (5 bases). The CDR3 has 15 residues. V gave up 3 bases and J gave up 3 bases, with 14 bases separating them. From germline, CDR1 is MGHRA and CDR2 YSYEKL. The CDR3 region has the DNA TGCGCCAGCAGCCATAGGGCAGGGATGGACTATGGCTACACCTTC. Its translation is CASSHRAGMDYGYTF.

The J gene is TRBJ2-5, the V gene TRBV9, with 10 bases identical to TRBD2. The CDR3 has 17 residues. Germline V gene sequence: CDR1 SGDLS, CDR2 YYNGEE. With V trimmed by 0 bases and J by 0 bases, 5 bases remained unmatched. The CDR3 region has the DNA TGTGCCAGCAGCGTAGGCCTAGCGGGAGTGAACCAAGAGACCCAGTACTTC. This codes for CASSVGLAGVNQETQYF. Combining the CDR3 with reference TRBV9 and TRBJ2-5 gives the whole variable domain DSGVTQTPKHLITATGQRVTLRCSPRSGDLSVYWYQQSLDQGLQFLIQYYNGEERAKGNILERFSAQQFPDLHSELNLSSLELGDSALYFCASSVGLAGVNQETQYFGPGTRLLVL.

The chain employs TRBV19 and TRBJ2-1; D is possibly TRBD1 (5 bases). Between the trimmed V and J ends, which lost 4 bases and 0 bases, there was a span of 10 bases. CDR1 LNHDA and CDR2 SQIVND come from the germline V gene (reference sequence). The CDR3 runs to 15 residues. The CDR3 here is CASSRGGGSYNEQFF. The CDR3 DNA sequence: TGTGCCAGTAGTAGGGGCGGTGGCTCCTACAATGAGCAGTTCTTC.

This clone was found a few times. V is TRBV19 and J is TRBJ1-2, with D unclear. Trimming cost V 0 bases and J 5 bases, with 7 bases left between them. CDR1 and CDR2 from the germline V gene are LNHDA and SQIVND (reference sequence). The CDR3 spans 13 residues. The CDR3 bases are TGTGCCAGTAGTATAGACAGGCGTTATGGCTACACCTTC. It codes for CASSIDRRYGYTF.

The chain combines TRBV27 with TRBJ1-1; tentatively, D is TRBD1 (5 bases). The CDR3 is made up of 15 amino acids. V dropped 6 bases and J dropped 0 bases, with 14 bases sitting between them. Germline V gives CDR1 MNHEY, CDR2 SMNVEV (reference sequence). The chain's CDR3 is CASSLTRALNTEAFF. CDR3 coding DNA: TGTGCCAGCAGCCTAACCAGGGCTTTGAACACTGAAGCTTTCTTT.

The chain joins TRBV29-1 to TRBJ2-5; 9 bases align to TRBD1. Losses at the gene ends were 6 bases for V and 5 bases for J; bases not matched to a gene: 10. The CDR3 runs 14 residues. Germline values: CDR1 SQVTM, CDR2 ANQGSEA. Here the CDR3 DNA reads TGCAGCGTCCGACTACAGGGGGCATGGGAGACCCAGTACTTC. Residues: CSVRLQGAWETQYF. Full variable domain (missing parts from reference TRBV29-1 and TRBJ2-5): SAVISQKPSRDICQRGTSLTIQCQVDSQVTMMFWYRQQPGQSLTLIATANQGSEATYESGFVIDKFPISRPNLTFSTLTVSNMSPEDSSIYLCSVRLQGAWETQYFGPGTRLLVL.

The J gene is TRBJ2-3, the V gene TRBV10-3, with 16 bases lining up with TRBD2. Germline CDR1 reads ENHRY; CDR2 reads SYGVKD. After removal of 8 bases from V and 3 bases from J, the junction contained 8 bases not matched to a gene. This CDR3 is built from 17 residues. The CDR3 protein is CAIGGLAGGPGTDTQYF. The CDR3 nucleotides read TGTGCCATCGGGGGACTAGCGGGAGGGCCGGGGACAGATACGCAGTATTTT.

The chain employs TRBV5-6 and TRBJ2-7; tentative D call: TRBD2 (6 bases). Germline loops: CDR1 SGHDT, CDR2 YYEEEE. V dropped 1 base and J dropped 0 bases, with 11 bases sitting between them. This CDR3 region has 15 residues. CDR3: CASSLRRDHSYEQYF. The CDR3 DNA follows: TGTGCCAGCAGCTTGAGGCGGGACCACTCCTACGAGCAGTACTTC.